Each of the 29 T cell receptor beta chains below was sequenced from the same sample in a study of T cells in Graves' hyperthyroidism and ophthalmopathy. TCR beta CDR3 regions were amplified from RNA transcripts. TCR CDR3 underwent first-round RT-PCR with the HTBI primer set. TCRdb fed the multiplex PCR reads into MiXCR, producing one record per CDR3 protein. The table lists 450,000 to 700,000 distinct CDR3 sequences, 46% of them singletons. Sequenced sample: peripheral blood or thyroid tissue (not recorded which). Receptors were obtained from a woman between 18 and 29 years old with Graves' hyperthyroidism.

The chain recombines TRBV25-1 with TRBJ1-2; perhaps TRBD1 as D (6 bases). The germline V gene encodes CDR1 MGHDK and CDR2 SYGVNS. The CDR3 contains 14 residues. Trimming pared 8 bases from V and 8 bases from J, leaving 21 bases between. In DNA, the CDR3 is TGTGCCAGCGATACGGCAGGGGTTAGGTACGGCTACACCTTC. This encodes CASDTAGVRYGYTF.

The chain carries TRBV29-1 and TRBJ1-2, with unresolved D. The length of the CDR3 is 11 residues. V was cut by 4 bases and J by 7 bases, with 10 bases left in between. CDR1 and CDR2 from the germline V gene are SQVTM and ANQGSEA. Here the CDR3 DNA reads TGCAGCGTTGTTTGGGGATTTGGCTACACCTTC. Protein sequence: CSVVWGFGYTF.

The CDR3 DNA is TGCAGCCCGAACCGGGACGGGAGCTCCTACGAGCAGTACTTC. Translating gives CSPNRDGSSYEQYF. This chain connects TRBV29-1 to TRBJ2-7; maybe TRBD2 (6 bases). CDR3 length: 14 residues. The germline V and J ends were trimmed by 8 bases and 0 bases, with 17 bases remaining between them. Looked up from germline, CDR1 is SQVTM and CDR2 is ANQGSEA.

This clonotype came up many times. The rearrangement joins TRBV5-1 to TRBJ1-6; D is undetermined. CDR1 is SGHRS, CDR2 YFSETQ, per germline. The V and J ends lost 2 bases and 9 bases respectively, with 6 bases between them. The CDR3 has 12 amino acids. The DNA of the CDR3 is TGCGCCAGCAGCTTTGAGGGTTCACCCCTCCACTTT. This sequence encodes CASSFEGSPLHF. The variable domain in full, completed from reference TRBV5-1 and TRBJ1-6, reads KAGVTQTPRYLIKTRGQQVTLSCSPISGHRSVSWYQQTPGQGLQFLFEYFSETQRNKGNFPGRFSGRQFSNSRSEMNVSTLELGDSALYLCASSFEGSPLHFGNGTRLTVT.

This clonotype was recorded only once. The rearrangement uses TRBV6-6 and TRBJ2-7; D gene uncertain. Per the germline V gene, CDR1 is MNHNY and CDR2 is SVGAGI (reference sequence). The ends were cut back, 6 bases at V and 6 bases at J, with 12 bases in the middle. The CDR3 length is 12 residues. The CDR3 here is CASSAELVEQYF. The CDR3 nucleotides read TGTGCCAGCAGCGCGGAGTTGGTCGAGCAGTACTTC.

Remarks on this clonotype: This may arise from a read error, as a much more abundant clone is one base away. V usage is TRBV5-1 and J usage is TRBJ2-7, with D perhaps matching TRBD1 (6 bases). CDR3 size: 14 residues. CDR1 is SGHRS, CDR2 YFSETQ, per germline. The CDR3 is CAGSLVDRYYEQYF. CDR3 DNA: TGCGCCGGCAGCTTGGTGGACAGATACTACGAGCAGTACTTC.

This clonotype has only one observation. The rearrangement links TRBV2 to TRBJ1-6, with 11 nucleotides matching TRBD1. The CDR3 extends over 14 amino acids. Germline V gene data show CDR1 as SNHLY and CDR2 as FYNNEI. The J segment lost 9 bases and the V segment lost 7 bases, leaving 5 bases of the junction unmatched. In nucleotides, the CDR3 is TGTGCCAGCAAGCGGGACAGGGGGATTTCACCCCTCCACTTT. It specifies CASKRDRGISPLHF.

Only a few counts were recorded for this clonotype. This rearrangement joins TRBV6-1 to TRBJ2-7, with 8 nucleotides matching TRBD2. V was clipped by 9 bases and J by 1 base; unmatched bases: 5. Germline V gene data show CDR1 as MNHNS and CDR2 as SASEGT. There are 13 residues in the CDR3. CDR3 coding DNA: TGTGCCAGTATCGCGGGAGGTTCCTACGAGCAGTACTTC. Translated, it gives CASIAGGSYEQYF.

This clonotype was recorded at least ten times. One end of the junction is discordant with germline, which a read error may explain. This rearrangement joins TRBV7-7 to TRBJ2-7; D perhaps matches TRBD1 (6 bases). The CDR3 extends over 14 amino acids. Per the germline V gene, CDR1 is SSHAT and CDR2 is FNYEAQ (reference sequence). In DNA, the CDR3 is TGTGCTAGCAGCCCGGACAGTGCGAGCGTCGAGCAGTACTTC. Translation: CASSPDSASVEQYF. Full variable domain (missing parts from reference TRBV7-7 and TRBJ2-7): GAGVSQSPRYKVTKRGQDVTLRCDPISSHATLYWYQQALGQGPEFLTYFNYEAQPDKSGLPSDRFSAERPEGSISTLTIQRTEQRDSAMYRCASSPDSASVEQYFGPGTRLTVT.

The sample holds a few counts of this clonotype. CDR3: CSGFAVSYNEQFF. The CDR3 DNA is TGCAGCGGGTTTGCGGTCTCCTACAATGAGCAGTTCTTC. The chain recombines TRBV29-1 with TRBJ2-1; no firm D call. The CDR3 loop spans 13 amino acids. Trimming took off 7 bases at V and 0 bases at J, with 10 bases between the two ends. CDR1 SQVTM and CDR2 ANQGSEA come from the germline V gene.

In regard to this clonotype: A single base separates this from a much larger clone, so it may be a read error. V is TRBV5-4 and J is TRBJ1-1; no clear D. Germline V gene sequence: CDR1 SGHNT, CDR2 YYREEE (reference sequence). The CDR3 is made up of 13 amino acids. V dropped 7 bases and J dropped 1 base, with 11 bases sitting between them. The CDR3 here is CASGLQRNTEAFF. CDR3 bases: TGTGCCAGCGGGCTTCAGAGGAACACTGAAGCTTTCTTT.

The genes are TRBV7-9 and TRBJ1-5; 12 nucleotides line up with TRBD1. Unmatched junction bases numbered 9, after V lost 5 bases and J lost 7 bases. Germline V gene sequence: CDR1 SEHNR, CDR2 FQNEAQ (reference sequence). The length of the CDR3 is 16 residues. The CDR3 here is CASSHRDRGREQPQHF. CDR3 DNA sequence: TGTGCCAGCAGCCACAGGGACAGGGGGCGCGAACAGCCCCAGCATTTT.

The sample holds many counts of this clonotype. The chain has TRBV10-1 and TRBJ1-1; D uncertain. This CDR3 is built from 13 residues. The germline V gene has CDR1 WNHNN and CDR2 SYGVQD (reference sequence). V gave up 3 bases and J gave up 1 base, with 6 bases separating them. CDR3 loop: CASSDSSNTEAFF. In nucleotides, the CDR3 is TGCGCCAGCAGTGATTCTTCGAACACTGAAGCTTTCTTT.

The CDR3 region has the DNA TGTGCCAGCAGTGCAGACTGGAGCGACAATGAGCAGTTCTTC. Amino acids: CASSADWSDNEQFF. The chain recombines TRBV2 with TRBJ2-1, with D unresolved. V was pared by 4 bases and J by 5 bases, with 12 bases between. This CDR3 has 14 residues. Germline loops: CDR1 SNHLY, CDR2 FYNNEI.

V and J are TRBV11-2 and TRBJ1-5; TRBD1 aligns across 9 bases. The trim removed 4 bases at V and 7 bases at J, leaving 8 bases unmatched. The germline V gene encodes CDR1 SGHAT and CDR2 FQNNGV. There are 15 residues in the CDR3. For the CDR3, the DNA is TGTGCCAGCAGCTCAATCCGGGACAGGGTCCAGCCCCAGCATTTT. Protein product: CASSSIRDRVQPQHF.

This clonotype has ten or more counts. The chain combines TRBV9 with TRBJ1-1; D is unclear. Germline lookup yields CDR1 SGDLS and CDR2 YYNGEE. Trimming cost V 0 bases and J 3 bases, with 9 bases left between them. The CDR3 is 14 amino acids. The CDR3 loop is CASSVDMEDTEAFF. CDR3 DNA: TGTGCCAGCAGCGTAGATATGGAGGACACTGAAGCTTTCTTT.

Comments on this clonotype: As the CDR3 is not closed by the conserved phenylalanine or tryptophan, this likely results from a read error. V is TRBV29-1 and J is TRBJ1-1; D is ambiguous. This CDR3 is 12 amino acids long. The germline gives CDR1 SQVTM, CDR2 ANQGSEA. CDR3 in amino acids: CSVITVHTEAFL. The CDR3, as DNA: TGCAGCGTTATTACAGTCCACACCGAAGCTTTCCTT.

The chain joins TRBV2 to TRBJ1-2, with 9 bases lining up with TRBD1. The V gene's germline CDR1 is SNHLY and CDR2 FYNNEI. J lost 8 bases, V lost 7 bases, and 5 bases had no gene match. The CDR3 length is 12 residues. The CDR3 is CASTTGGGGYTF. CDR3 DNA: TGTGCCAGCACCACAGGGGGCGGAGGCTACACCTTC.

This clonotype was seen ten or more times. The chain combines TRBV7-8 with TRBJ1-6, with D tentatively TRBD1 (6 bases). Germline V CDR1 and CDR2: SGHVS, FQNEAQ. The length of the CDR3 is 14 residues. V lost 5 bases and J 7 bases, leaving 12 bases between the germline ends. The CDR3, as DNA: TGTGCCAGCAGCATCCGGGACACGAATTCACCCCTCCACTTT. Protein product: CASSIRDTNSPLHF.

The chain has TRBV19 and TRBJ1-6; D is perhaps TRBD1 (6 bases). Germline CDR1 LNHDA, CDR2 SQIVND (reference sequence). The CDR3 spans 15 residues. V was cut by 1 base and J by 8 bases, with 12 bases left in between. CDR3 region: CASSIVPGADSPLHF. As DNA, the CDR3 is TGTGCCAGTAGTATAGTGCCAGGGGCGGATTCACCCCTCCACTTT.

The chain carries TRBV20-1 and TRBJ1-2, with a weak D call TRBD1 (5 bases). The CDR3 loop spans 13 amino acids. The germline V gene has CDR1 DFQATT and CDR2 SNEGSKA (reference sequence). Written as DNA, the CDR3 is TGCAGCGGGGGGGTAAGCGGGGAAGTGGGCTACACCTTC. Its translation is CSGGVSGEVGYTF.

As DNA, the CDR3 is TGTGCCAGCAGCTTAGATTTCTTT. It translates to CASSLDFF. The chain is built from TRBV7-2 and TRBJ1-1; D remains unclear. CDR1 and CDR2 (germline): SGHTA, FQGNSA. The CDR3 contains 8 residues. V lost 1 base and J 13 bases, leaving 1 base between the germline ends.

The V and J genes are TRBV14 and TRBJ2-2; weak D call: TRBD2 (6 bases). This CDR3 is built from 15 residues. V dropped 4 bases and J dropped 4 bases, with 13 bases sitting between them. Germline V gene data show CDR1 as SGHDN and CDR2 as FVKESK. CDR3 in amino acids: CASSRAGRGTGELFF. As DNA, the CDR3 is TGTGCCAGCAGCCGGGCGGGGCGCGGCACCGGGGAGCTGTTTTTT.

The chain combines TRBV15 with TRBJ2-3, with D unclear. CDR3 length: 15 amino acids. V was cut by 1 base and J by 4 bases, with 12 bases left in between. Germline CDR1 is LNHNV and CDR2 is YYDKDF (reference sequence). CDR3: CATSRVPALADTQYF. Here the CDR3 DNA reads TGTGCCACCAGCAGAGTGCCAGCTTTGGCAGATACGCAGTATTTT.

This clonotype has a count of ten or more. The chain uses TRBV20-1 and TRBJ1-6; 11 bases map to TRBD1. V trimming: 0 bases; J trimming: 9 bases; junction bases outside the gene matches: 4. Germline assignment: CDR1 DFQATT and CDR2 SNEGSKA (reference sequence). The CDR3 runs to 15 residues. CDR3 region: CSAREGQGASSPLHF. CDR3 DNA sequence: TGCAGTGCTAGAGAAGGACAGGGGGCGAGTTCACCCCTCCACTTT.

The CDR3 reads CATSRDSGISGEQYF. The DNA of the CDR3 is TGTGCCACCAGCAGAGACAGCGGCATCTCGGGGGAGCAGTACTTC. The chain couples TRBV15 to TRBJ2-7, with D possibly being TRBD2 (5 bases). This CDR3 comprises 15 residues. V lost 0 bases and J 7 bases, leaving 16 bases between the germline ends. Germline-derived CDR1 and CDR2 are LNHNV and YYDKDF (reference sequence).

This chain links TRBV7-8 with TRBJ1-5; 8 bases match TRBD1. J gave up 6 bases and V 3 bases, and 7 bases lay outside the gene matches. The CDR3 is made up of 15 amino acids. Per germline, CDR1 SGHVS and CDR2 FQNEAQ. Written as DNA, the CDR3 is TGTGCCAGCAGCTTCATCAGGGGGACAGGTCAGCCCCAGCATTTT. It encodes CASSFIRGTGQPQHF.

The chain combines TRBV20-1 with TRBJ2-5; 9 bases line up with TRBD1. V dropped 6 bases and J dropped 4; count of bases not matched to a gene: 6. CDR3 length equals 13 residues. The germline gives CDR1 DFQATT, CDR2 SNEGSKA (reference sequence). CDR3 protein: CSAPGQGRETQYF. The CDR3 DNA reads as TGCAGTGCCCCGGGACAGGGAAGAGAGACCCAGTACTTC.

Points on this clonotype: Being one base from a much bigger clone, this may be a read error. This chain links TRBV2 with TRBJ2-7; D is unclear. The ends were cut back, 5 bases at V and 4 bases at J, with 18 bases in the middle. Germline-derived CDR1 and CDR2 are SNHLY and FYNNEI. The CDR3 sequence is 15 residues long. CDR3 amino acids: CASSYSYGSPYEQYF. CDR3 coding DNA: TGTGCCAGCAGTTACTCCTACGGGTCACCTTACGAGCAGTACTTC.